This entry features one T cell receptor (beta chain) sequence. Its antigen remains unknown. One entry per CDR3 protein, called by TCRdb with MiXCR from the 5' RACE reads. This sample has around 69,000 distinct CDR3 sequences, with under 5% found just once. These data are taken from a study of neurological immune-mediated disorders. Whole-study results and caveats: Clinical and MRI features did not associate with the cluster found in multiple sclerosis patients. The greatest TCR clonal expansion appeared in HTLV-1-associated myelopathy and the smallest, falling below healthy controls, in multiple sclerosis.

The CDR3 loop spans 14 amino acids. Trimming took 1 base from V and 2 from J, leaving 11 bases between them. Germline assignment: CDR1 DFQATT and CDR2 SNEGSKA (reference sequence). Sequenced input: PBMCs. The chain joins TRBV20-1 to TRBJ1-1; tentatively, D is TRBD1 (5 bases). The sequence was collected from a man between 25 and 39 years old with multiple sclerosis. The CDR3 loop reads CSARAAGPNTEAFF. DNA for the CDR3: TGCAGTGCTAGAGCGGCAGGGCCTAACACTGAAGCTTTCTTT.